A single sample is the source of the 24 T cell receptor beta chains below, sequenced in a study of identical twins. TCRdb itself ran the 5' RACE reads through MiXCR, one entry per CDR3 protein. The sample contains a few hundred thousand distinct CDR3 sequences, over 11% of which appear only once. This sample also belongs to another study, concerning yellow fever vaccine responses in identical twins.

Sequenced material: CD4+ T cells sorted from blood. The receptors originated from a woman under 30 in good health.

J is TRBJ1-1 and V is TRBV3-1; 7 bases align to TRBD1. V was clipped by 2 bases and J by 3 bases; unmatched bases: 6. Germline lookup yields CDR1 LGHDT and CDR2 YNNKEL (reference sequence). This CDR3 spans 15 amino acids. The CDR3 sequence is CASSQLDRTDTEAFF. Here the CDR3 DNA reads TGTGCCAGCAGCCAATTGGACAGGACAGACACTGAAGCTTTCTTT.

This clonotype was observed a few times. The chain joins TRBV7-2 to TRBJ2-2; perhaps TRBD2 as D (6 bases). The CDR3 spans 13 residues. Germline CDR1 is SGHTA and CDR2 is FQGNSA. V dropped 4 bases and J dropped 9 bases, with 12 bases sitting between them. This chain's CDR3 is CASSSGLSRELFF. CDR3 nucleotides: TGTGCCAGCAGCTCGGGACTCTCCCGGGAGCTGTTTTTT. The full variable domain, in which reference TRBV7-2 and TRBJ2-2 provide the parts outside the CDR3, is GAGVSQSPSNKVTEKGKDVELRCDPISGHTALYWYRQSLGQGLEFLIYFQGNSAPDKSGLPSDRFSAERTGGSVSTLTIQRTQQEDSAVYLCASSSGLSRELFFGEGSRLTVL.

This clonotype has at least ten counts. The chain has TRBV24-1 and TRBJ2-3, with no clear D. Trimming took off 4 bases at V and 3 bases at J, with 7 bases between the two ends. This CDR3 is built from 13 residues. Germline lookup yields CDR1 KGHDR and CDR2 SFDVKD. The CDR3, as DNA: TGTGCCACCAGTGACTCCCGGACAGATACGCAGTATTTT. Its protein is CATSDSRTDTQYF.

The chain carries TRBV19 and TRBJ2-4; weak D call: TRBD1 (5 bases). Trimming took off 4 bases at V and 6 bases at J, with 16 bases between the two ends. Germline V lookup: CDR1 LNHDA, CDR2 SQIVND (reference sequence). This CDR3 comprises 15 residues. CDR3 in DNA: TGTGCCAGTAGTAAGGGGCCGGCTAGTAGAAACATTCAGTACTTC. Its protein product is CASSKGPASRNIQYF.

V is TRBV2 and J is TRBJ2-7; D remains ambiguous. CDR1 and CDR2 from the germline V gene are SNHLY and FYNNEI. Trimming stripped 7 bases from V and 0 bases from J, with 7 bases between. CDR3 length: 12 residues. The CDR3 nucleotides read TGTGCCAGCATTAACCCCTCCTACGAGCAGTACTTC. This translates into CASINPSYEQYF.

This clonotype was observed a handful of times. This sequence joins TRBV20-1 and TRBJ2-1; 9 bases are shared with TRBD2. The CDR3 is made up of 15 amino acids. Germline-derived CDR1 and CDR2 are DFQATT and SNEGSKA (reference sequence). J gave up 2 bases and V 3 bases, and 5 bases lay outside the gene matches. The CDR3 loop reads CSASSGSIPYNEQFF. CDR3 in DNA: TGCAGTGCTAGTAGCGGGAGTATCCCCTACAATGAGCAGTTCTTC.

This clonotype has a count of ten or more. V gene TRBV29-1 combines with J gene TRBJ2-5, with TRBD2 matching over 7 bases. The CDR3 has 12 residues. Germline V CDR1 and CDR2: SQVTM, ANQGSEA. Trimming at V came to 7 bases and at J to 2 bases, leaving 4 bases not matched to a gene. CDR3 nucleotides: TGCAGCGCCAAACTAGCGCAAGAGACCCAGTACTTC. Translating gives CSAKLAQETQYF.

Remarks on this clonotype: The junction and the germline gene differ at one end; a read error may be behind it. This chain connects TRBV10-3 to TRBJ2-1, with 10 bases matching TRBD2. Germline CDR1 ENHRY, CDR2 SYGVKD. The CDR3 runs to 15 residues. The CDR3 nucleotides read TGTGCCATCGGTGAACTAGCGGGATACTACAATGAGCAGTTCTTC. It specifies CAIGELAGYYNEQFF.

This clonotype was seen a handful of times. V usage is TRBV28 and J usage is TRBJ1-6; D unclear. Trimming removed 2 bases from V and 5 bases from J, with 10 bases in between. The germline V gene has CDR1 MDHEN and CDR2 SYDVKM. The CDR3 consists of 15 residues. The CDR3 loop reads CASSLGGMDNSPLHF. The CDR3 DNA sequence: TGTGCCAGCAGTTTAGGAGGAATGGATAATTCACCCCTCCACTTT. Drawing the rest from reference TRBV28 and TRBJ1-6, the complete variable domain is DVKVTQSSRYLVKRTGEKVFLECVQDMDHENMFWYRQDPGLGLRLIYFSYDVKMKEKGDIPEGYSVSREKKERFSLILESASTNQTSMYLCASSLGGMDNSPLHFGNGTRLTVT.

J is TRBJ2-3 and V is TRBV7-2, with 7 bases fitting TRBD1. There are 16 residues in the CDR3. V lost 3 bases and J lost 1; bases outside the gene matches: 7. Germline assignment: CDR1 SGHTA and CDR2 FQGNSA. As DNA, the CDR3 is TGTGCCAGCAGCTTGGCACCGGGACAGCGCACAGATACGCAGTATTTT. Amino acids: CASSLAPGQRTDTQYF. Drawing the rest from reference TRBV7-2 and TRBJ2-3, the complete variable domain is GAGVSQSPSNKVTEKGKDVELRCDPISGHTALYWYRQSLGQGLEFLIYFQGNSAPDKSGLPSDRFSAERTGGSVSTLTIQRTQQEDSAVYLCASSLAPGQRTDTQYFGPGTRLTVL.

The CDR3: CASSPGTIGGNEQFF. The DNA of the CDR3 is TGTGCCAGCAGCCCAGGGACTATCGGGGGTAATGAGCAGTTCTTC. This rearrangement joins TRBV3-1 to TRBJ2-1; 7 bases line up with TRBD2. Germline CDR1 and CDR2: LGHDT and YNNKEL (reference sequence). This CDR3 region has 15 residues. Trimming at V came to 4 bases and at J to 7 bases, leaving 10 bases not matched to a gene.

The chain carries TRBV7-2 and TRBJ1-1; tentative D call: TRBD1 (5 bases). The CDR3 is 15 amino acids. V gave up 2 bases and J gave up 1 base, with 11 bases separating them. The germline CDR1 and CDR2 sequences are SGHTA and FQGNSA. CDR3 DNA: TGTGCCAGCAGCTTAATAAGTCAGGGGAACACTGAAGCTTTCTTT. Protein sequence: CASSLISQGNTEAFF.

This clonotype has only one observation. The genes are TRBV28 and TRBJ2-3, with D maybe TRBD2 (6 bases). This CDR3 contains 17 residues. In germline, CDR1 is MDHEN, CDR2 SYDVKM. V lost 2 bases, J lost 2 bases, and 17 bases lay in between. DNA of the CDR3: TGTGCCAGCAGTTTAAATCGGTGGGGGGATTCCACAGATACGCAGTATTTT. Protein: CASSLNRWGDSTDTQYF. Looking up the rest from reference TRBV28 and TRBJ2-3 gives the full variable domain: DVKVTQSSRYLVKRTGEKVFLECVQDMDHENMFWYRQDPGLGLRLIYFSYDVKMKEKGDIPEGYSVSREKKERFSLILESASTNQTSMYLCASSLNRWGDSTDTQYFGPGTRLTVL.

The sample holds a few counts of this clonotype. V is TRBV9 and J is TRBJ2-2, with TRBD2 matching 8 bases. Germline loops: CDR1 SGDLS, CDR2 YYNGEE. The CDR3 has 18 residues. J lost 2 bases, V lost 0 bases, and 9 bases had no gene match. CDR3 amino acids: CASSVVPFLAGNTGELFF. The CDR3 DNA sequence: TGTGCCAGCAGCGTAGTCCCCTTTTTAGCGGGAAACACCGGGGAGCTGTTTTTT.

This clonotype was recorded at least ten times. This rearrangement joins TRBV9 to TRBJ1-1; tentatively, D is TRBD1 (5 bases). CDR3 size: 14 residues. Per the germline V gene, CDR1 is SGDLS and CDR2 is YYNGEE. V was trimmed by 2 bases and J by 6 bases, leaving 14 bases between them. Here the CDR3 reads CASSVKGVGAEAFF. CDR3 coding DNA: TGTGCCAGCAGCGTGAAGGGAGTAGGGGCTGAAGCTTTCTTT. The full variable domain, its missing parts supplied by reference TRBV9 and TRBJ1-1, is DSGVTQTPKHLITATGQRVTLRCSPRSGDLSVYWYQQSLDQGLQFLIQYYNGEERAKGNILERFSAQQFPDLHSELNLSSLELGDSALYFCASSVKGVGAEAFFGQGTRLTVV.

The genes are TRBV7-2 and TRBJ2-7, with a possible D match to TRBD2 (7 bases). Between the trimmed V and J ends, which lost 5 bases and 5 bases, there was a span of 16 bases. Germline V gene sequence: CDR1 SGHTA, CDR2 FQGNSA. The CDR3 totals 14 residues. This chain's CDR3 is CASSVGAGGHEQYF. CDR3 DNA: TGTGCCAGCAGCGTAGGGGCCGGGGGGCACGAGCAGTACTTC.

J is TRBJ2-5 and V is TRBV5-1; D may be TRBD1 (7 bases). The length of the CDR3 is 15 residues. Between the trimmed V and J ends, which lost 6 bases and 4 bases, there was a span of 19 bases. Germline V lookup: CDR1 SGHRS, CDR2 YFSETQ. Here the CDR3 DNA reads TGCGCCAGCACCTACGGGGGAGACAGGGTAGAGACCCAGTACTTC. It translates to CASTYGGDRVETQYF.

The chain employs TRBV18 and TRBJ2-1; 11 bases match TRBD2. This CDR3 region has 17 residues. V lost 1 base and J lost 5; bases outside the gene matches: 7. Germline V CDR1 and CDR2: KGHSH, LQKENI. CDR3 residues: CASSPLLAGGEDNEQFF. The CDR3 nucleotides read TGTGCCAGCTCACCACTTTTAGCGGGAGGGGAGGACAATGAGCAGTTCTTC.

This clonotype was counted a few times. The rearrangement links TRBV7-2 to TRBJ1-1, with TRBD1 as a possible D gene (5 bases). V shed 6 bases and J shed 10 bases, with 24 bases lying between them. Germline V lookup: CDR1 SGHTA, CDR2 FQGNSA. This CDR3 is 15 amino acids long. The CDR3 spells CASSAPPGLLSSAFF. The CDR3 DNA sequence: TGTGCCAGCAGTGCACCGCCGGGACTATTAAGCTCAGCTTTCTTT.

This clonotype was counted only a few times. The rearrangement links TRBV3-1 to TRBJ2-3; D may match TRBD1 or TRBD2 (5 bases each). Looked up from germline, CDR1 is LGHDT and CDR2 is YNNKEL (reference sequence). V was trimmed by 6 bases and J by 11 bases, leaving 24 bases between them. The CDR3 loop spans 15 amino acids. The CDR3 region is CASRRDPRGTDGQYF. DNA for the CDR3: TGTGCCAGCAGGAGGGATCCGAGGGGCACAGATGGGCAGTATTTT.

The chain is built from TRBV27 and TRBJ2-7, with TRBD1 matching over 9 bases. Germline V gene data show CDR1 as MNHEY and CDR2 as SMNVEV (reference sequence). The CDR3 spans 14 residues. V lost 7 bases, J lost 7 bases, and 11 bases stayed unmatched. CDR3 in amino acids: CASTPGDRVGEQYF. CDR3 DNA sequence: TGTGCCAGCACCCCCGGGGACAGGGTTGGGGAGCAGTACTTC.

This clonotype was detected ten times or more. The gene calls are TRBV6-1 and TRBJ2-3; TRBD1 agrees at 8 bases. CDR1 and CDR2 from the germline V gene are MNHNS and SASEGT. There are 18 residues in the CDR3. J gave up 0 bases and V 7 bases, and 15 bases lay outside the gene matches. The CDR3 DNA reads as TGTGCCAGCACCAAGGGGACAGGCGCTTCCATTAGCACAGATACGCAGTATTTT. Translated, it gives CASTKGTGASISTDTQYF.

This rearrangement joins TRBV6-1 to TRBJ2-7, with 7 bases aligning to TRBD1. V lost 6 bases to trimming and J lost 5 bases; unmatched junction nucleotides: 13. The CDR3 consists of 15 residues. The germline gives CDR1 MNHNS, CDR2 SASEGT. The CDR3 protein is CASRPNTGDWNEQYF. The CDR3 nucleotides are TGTGCCAGCAGGCCCAATACAGGGGATTGGAACGAGCAGTACTTC.

This sequence joins TRBV4-2 and TRBJ2-7; D call uncertain. This CDR3 region has 9 residues. V shed 6 bases and J shed 5 bases, with 2 bases lying between them. Germline values: CDR1 LGHNA, CDR2 YNFKEQ. In DNA, the CDR3 is TGTGCCAGCAGGCACGAGCAGTACTTC. Amino acids: CASRHEQYF.